Shown below are 24 T cell receptor beta chains from a single sample sequenced in a study of regulatory T cells in long-lasting Graves disease. Relying on iRepertoire HTBI primers and Arm-PCR of CDR3 regions, the team built TCR beta libraries. Via MiXCR, TCRdb re-called the multiplex PCR reads, giving one row per CDR3 protein. In the table there are fewer than 450,000 distinct CDR3 sequences, 23% of which are singletons. The sample's time point: persistent/refractory GD, antithyroid drugs over 5 years with positive TRAb. From RNA extracted from PBMCs, the TCR library was made. The sample in question was peripheral blood mononuclear cells (PBMCs), obtained when the disease was refractory, from a patient treated with antithyroid drugs. The receptors come from a female donor with Graves disease.

The V and J genes are TRBV6-1 and TRBJ2-7; TRBD1 is a possible D gene (6 bases). The CDR3 loop spans 12 amino acids. The ends were cut back, 7 bases at V and 3 bases at J, with 10 bases in the middle. Germline V gene data show CDR1 as MNHNS and CDR2 as SASEGT. Here the CDR3 DNA reads TGTGCCAGCAAGCAACAGGGCTACGAGCAGTACTTC. This translates into CASKQQGYEQYF.

CDR3 region: CASSLVPEMNTEAFF. CDR3 DNA: TGCGCCAGCAGCTTAGTTCCGGAGATGAACACTGAAGCTTTCTTT. The V and J genes are TRBV5-1 and TRBJ1-1; D remains unclear. CDR3 length: 15 residues. Germline V CDR1 and CDR2: SGHRS, YFSETQ. Trimming took 2 bases from V and 0 from J, leaving 11 bases between them.

This clonotype has ten or more counts. V usage is TRBV20-1 and J usage is TRBJ2-5, with TRBD2 matching over 8 bases. Losses at the gene ends were 5 bases for V and 5 bases for J; bases not matched to a gene: 7. The CDR3 sequence is 13 residues long. CDR1 and CDR2 from the germline V gene are DFQATT and SNEGSKA (reference sequence). The DNA of the CDR3 is TGCAGTGCTTTGAGCGGGAGCGGCGAGACCCAGTACTTC. This codes for CSALSGSGETQYF.

The chain carries TRBV15 and TRBJ2-1; D uncertain. The CDR3 is made up of 15 amino acids. Trimming pared 4 bases from V and 6 bases from J, leaving 16 bases between. CDR1 is LNHNV, CDR2 YYDKDF, per germline (reference sequence). CDR3 nucleotides: TGTGCCACCAGCACCATGCCCCAAGGCTTCAATGAGCAGTTCTTC. Amino acid sequence: CATSTMPQGFNEQFF.

This chain joins TRBV19 and TRBJ1-1; TRBD1 might be the D (5 bases). Germline V gene data show CDR1 as LNHDA and CDR2 as SQIVND (reference sequence). Trimming took 7 bases from V and 5 from J, leaving 17 bases between them. CDR3 size: 14 residues. The CDR3 is CASNNGAGGTEAFF. CDR3 sequence (DNA): TGTGCCAGTAACAATGGGGCAGGTGGGACTGAAGCTTTCTTT.

This clonotype has more than one count but fewer than ten. This rearrangement joins TRBV19 to TRBJ1-5; the D gene is possibly TRBD1 (5 bases). Between the trimmed V and J ends, which lost 3 bases and 2 bases, there was a span of 11 bases. The germline V gene encodes CDR1 LNHDA and CDR2 SQIVND (reference sequence). CDR3 length equals 15 residues. CDR3 DNA sequence: TGTGCCAGTAGTATGGGGGGATCTGGCAATCAGCCCCAGCATTTT. This translates into CASSMGGSGNQPQHF. Together with reference TRBV19 and TRBJ1-5, the CDR3 gives the full variable domain: DGGITQSPKYLFRKEGQNVTLSCEQNLNHDAMYWYRQDPGQGLRLIYYSQIVNDFQKGDIAEGYSVSREKKESFPLTVTSAQKNPTAFYLCASSMGGSGNQPQHFGDGTRLSIL.

This clonotype was detected many times. V gene TRBV28 combines with J gene TRBJ2-7; D assignment may be TRBD1 or TRBD2 (5 bases each). The germline V gene has CDR1 MDHEN and CDR2 SYDVKM. V lost 4 bases to trimming and J lost 2 bases, with 18 bases between them. The CDR3 is 16 amino acids. The CDR3 loop is CASSSAGADDAYEQYF. CDR3 in DNA: TGTGCCAGCAGTTCGGCCGGGGCAGATGACGCCTACGAGCAGTACTTC.

This clonotype was seen a handful of times. The chain couples TRBV28 to TRBJ1-2; the match to TRBD1 covers 7 bases. Germline lookup yields CDR1 MDHEN and CDR2 SYDVKM. The CDR3 contains 13 residues. After removal of 7 bases from V and 5 bases from J, the junction contained 7 bases not matched to a gene. Written as DNA, the CDR3 is TGTGCCAGCAAAGGGGGCGCGACATATGGCTACACCTTC. This sequence encodes CASKGGATYGYTF.

The V gene is TRBV6-1, the J gene TRBJ2-2, with D uncertain. The CDR3 length is 14 residues. Trimming stripped 7 bases from V and 6 bases from J, with 15 bases between. Per the germline V gene, CDR1 is MNHNS and CDR2 is SASEGT. The CDR3 sequence: CASILRVEAGELFF. CDR3 DNA: TGTGCCAGCATCCTCCGTGTAGAGGCCGGGGAGCTGTTTTTT.

In this sample, this clonotype turned up a few times. The DNA of the CDR3 is TGTGCCAGCAGCTGGAGGGACAACTATGGCTACACCTTC. Its protein is CASSWRDNYGYTF. This sequence joins TRBV7-2 and TRBJ1-2, with a weak D call TRBD1 (5 bases). CDR1 is SGHTA and CDR2 is FQGNSA in the germline V gene. V shed 4 bases and J shed 2 bases, with 8 bases lying between them. The CDR3 is made up of 13 amino acids.

This clonotype was picked up one time. A far larger clone is one base from this, pointing to a likely read error. Likely a read error: the CDR3 ends without its conserved phenylalanine or tryptophan. DNA for the CDR3: TGTGCCAGCAGTGAAAGGCACGGCTACGAGCAGTACCTC. Protein: CASSERHGYEQYL. The chain recombines TRBV7-8 with TRBJ2-7; D gene uncertain. Between the trimmed V and J ends, which lost 6 bases and 3 bases, there was a span of 12 bases. Germline-derived CDR1 and CDR2 are SGHVS and FQNEAQ. This CDR3 is 13 amino acids long.

The chain has TRBV7-2 and TRBJ1-2, with 8 positions matching TRBD1. The CDR3 contains 15 residues. Losses at the gene ends were 5 bases for V and 8 bases for J; bases not matched to a gene: 13. The V gene's germline CDR1 is SGHTA and CDR2 FQGNSA. The CDR3: CASSPAGQGAGGYTF. The CDR3 DNA reads as TGTGCCAGCAGCCCCGCGGGCCAGGGGGCGGGCGGCTACACCTTC.

At least ten counts were recorded for this clonotype. The rearrangement joins TRBV6-1 to TRBJ1-4, with 8 bases lining up with TRBD1. In germline, CDR1 is MNHNS, CDR2 SASEGT. This CDR3 is built from 15 residues. V gave up 3 bases and J gave up 7 bases; unmatched junction bases: 7. CDR3 protein: CASSENQGAGEKLFF. DNA for the CDR3: TGTGCCAGCAGTGAGAATCAGGGGGCAGGTGAAAAACTGTTTTTT.

This clonotype is a singleton in its sample. The chain recombines TRBV29-1 with TRBJ2-7, with D perhaps matching TRBD2 (6 bases). The CDR3 length is 17 residues. The germline V gene has CDR1 SQVTM and CDR2 ANQGSEA. Trimming took 0 bases from V and 0 from J, leaving 18 bases between them. CDR3 in amino acids: CSVEEFIGGGSSYEQYF. CDR3 nucleotide sequence: TGCAGCGTTGAAGAATTTATCGGGGGAGGTTCCTCCTACGAGCAGTACTTC.

This clonotype was seen more than once but under ten times. This chain connects TRBV19 to TRBJ2-5; weak D call: TRBD2 (5 bases). The V gene lost 8 bases and the J gene lost 7 bases, with 14 bases spanning the gap. From germline, CDR1 is LNHDA and CDR2 SQIVND (reference sequence). The CDR3 sequence is 12 residues long. The CDR3 DNA is TGTGCCAGTCTCGGACCAGAGGGGACCCAGTACTTC. Translated: CASLGPEGTQYF.

This clonotype was seen a handful of times. A much larger clone lies a single base off, so this may be a read error. The chain couples TRBV7-2 to TRBJ2-5, with TRBD1 identical over 8 bases. Germline CDR1 and CDR2: SGHTA and FQGNSA. This CDR3 is 14 amino acids long. Trimming took 4 bases from V and 4 from J; bases not matched to a gene: 5. The CDR3 DNA sequence: TGTGCCAGCAGCTCAAGCAGGGGGCGAGAGACCCAGTACTTC. Its translation is CASSSSRGRETQYF.

This clonotype was counted a few times. The chain links TRBV6-1 to TRBJ2-7; no firm D call. From germline, CDR1 is MNHNS and CDR2 SASEGT. CDR3 size: 15 residues. V lost 2 bases and J 4 bases, leaving 15 bases between the germline ends. The CDR3 region has the DNA TGTGCCAGCAGTGAAAGTCGGTGGCGGATATACGAGCAGTACTTC. This encodes CASSESRWRIYEQYF.

The V gene is TRBV30, the J gene TRBJ1-6; no firm D call. CDR3 length: 12 residues. Trimming left V 4 bases short and J 10 bases short, with 11 bases between. Germline loops: CDR1 GTSNPN, CDR2 SVGIG (reference sequence). CDR3 protein: CAWTLTESPLHF. The CDR3 region has the DNA TGTGCCTGGACTTTGACCGAATCACCCCTCCACTTT.

This chain joins TRBV20-1 and TRBJ2-7; 8 positions match TRBD2. V lost 0 bases to trimming and J lost 6 bases; unmatched junction nucleotides: 13. There are 16 residues in the CDR3. Germline loops: CDR1 DFQATT, CDR2 SNEGSKA (reference sequence). As DNA, the CDR3 is TGCAGTGCTAGAGATCATAGGTTGGTAGCGGGAAGCGAGCAGTACTTC. Translation: CSARDHRLVAGSEQYF.

V usage is TRBV14 and J usage is TRBJ2-3; D gene uncertain. CDR1 SGHDN and CDR2 FVKESK come from the germline V gene. The CDR3 is 13 amino acids. V lost 1 base to trimming and J lost 6 bases, with 8 bases between them. CDR3 loop: CASSQATFDTQYF. CDR3 in DNA: TGTGCCAGCAGCCAAGCTACGTTTGATACGCAGTATTTT.

The genes are TRBV7-9 and TRBJ2-4, with a possible D match to TRBD2 (6 bases). The end of the DNA is better explained by TRBJ2-3, so the J call may be wrong. The CDR3 is 13 residues long. CDR1 SEHNR and CDR2 FQNEAQ come from the germline V gene (reference sequence). CDR3 protein: CASSLEEGDTQYF. The CDR3 DNA reads TGTGCCAGCAGCTTAGAGGAGGGGGATACGCAGTATTTT.

This chain uses TRBV4-2 with TRBJ2-3; D not resolved. Trimming stripped 4 bases from V and 8 bases from J, with 13 bases between. The CDR3 spans 13 residues. Germline V lookup: CDR1 LGHNA, CDR2 YNFKEQ. In nucleotides, the CDR3 is TGTGCCAGCAGCCCTTCGGTGGTGGGTACGCAGTATTTT. Translated: CASSPSVVGTQYF.

This clonotype was picked up a small number of times. The chain links TRBV28 to TRBJ2-1, with D uncertain. The V gene's germline CDR1 is MDHEN and CDR2 SYDVKM. The CDR3 extends over 15 amino acids. Trimming cost V 2 bases and J 0 bases, with 8 bases left between them. The CDR3 region is CASSLRRYSYNEQFF. In nucleotides, the CDR3 is TGTGCCAGCAGTTTACGCAGGTACTCCTACAATGAGCAGTTCTTC.

The V gene is TRBV3-1, the J gene TRBJ2-5; 11 bases map to TRBD2. Germline CDR1 LGHDT, CDR2 YNNKEL (reference sequence). The CDR3 spans 14 residues. V dropped 8 bases and J dropped 6; count of bases not matched to a gene: 8. The CDR3 region is CASVTSGRGKTQYF. The CDR3 region has the DNA TGTGCCAGCGTTACTAGCGGGAGAGGAAAGACCCAGTACTTC.